Listed below are T cell receptor beta chains from one sample, sequenced in a study of T cells in Graves' hyperthyroidism and ophthalmopathy. TCRdb independently ran MiXCR on the multiplex PCR reads; one entry per CDR3 protein. The sample has around 690,000 distinct CDR3 sequences, approximately 15% seen once; the top ten hold 15% to 18%. Sequences were obtained from blood. The receptors stem from a man between 50 and 59 years old with Graves' hyperthyroidism. Both conserved end residues are part of each CDR3. D genes are given only for firm matches. The listing skips clone size in some rows; elsewhere it reads once, few, many or a size class.

d_call,j_call,clone_size,v_call,cdr3_nt,cdr3_aa
-,TRBJ1-1,few,TRBV5-1,TGCGCCAGCAGCTTGGTAACAGGGAGAAACACTGAAGCTTTCTTT,CASSLVTGRNTEAFF
-,TRBJ1-4,many,TRBV12-3/TRBV12-4,TGTGCCAGCGGGCCCGTCGATATCGGAAAACTGTTTTTT,CASGPVDIGKLFF
-,TRBJ2-7,many,TRBV27,TGTGCCAGCAGTAGGGCCAGAGGCCCCGAGCAGTACTTC,CASSRARGPEQYF
-,TRBJ2-7,few,TRBV3-1,TGTGCCAGCAGCCGTGGGGGGTTCGAGCAGTACTTC,CASSRGGFEQYF
-,TRBJ1-1,few,TRBV7-2,TGTGCCAGCAGCCCAGGGTATAGAATGAACACTGAAGCTTTCTTT,CASSPGYRMNTEAFF
TRBD1,TRBJ1-5,many,TRBV2,TGTGCCAGCAGTGCGACAGGGGGCGGCAATCAGCCCCAGCATTTT,CASSATGGGNQPQHF
TRBD1,TRBJ2-7,few,TRBV14,TGTGCCAGCAGCCAAGGTTGGGGACAGGGGTACGAGCAGTACTTC,CASSQGWGQGYEQYF
-,TRBJ2-6,many,TRBV28,TGTGCCAGCAGGATTGGGATCTCTGGGGCCAACGTCCTGACTTTC,CASRIGISGANVLTF
TRBD1,TRBJ2-7,many,TRBV27,TGTGCCAGCAGTTCTCTCCAGGGGGTTCGCTACGAGCAGTACTTC,CASSSLQGVRYEQYF
-,TRBJ2-3,many,TRBV12-3/TRBV12-4,TGTGCCAGCAGGCCCAGGGTGGGAAGCACAGATACGCAGTATTTT,CASRPRVGSTDTQYF
-,TRBJ1-1,many,TRBV11-2,TGTGCCAGCAGCTTAGAGGGCCTCATGAACACTGAAGCTTTCTTT,CASSLEGLMNTEAFF
-,TRBJ2-7,-,TRBV20-1,TGCAGTGCTAGGTTAAGCGGCTCCTACGAGCAGTACTTC,CSARLSGSYEQYF
TRBD1,TRBJ1-2,few,TRBV28,TGTGCCAGCAGTTCGGGGACAGGGGTCGGCTATGGCTACACCTTC,CASSSGTGVGYGYTF
-,TRBJ2-2,few,TRBV7-9,TGTGCCAGCAGCGACCAGGGGACTCTCAACACCGGGGAGCTGTTTTTT,CASSDQGTLNTGELFF
-,TRBJ1-1,many,TRBV19,TGTGCCAGTAGTATAGCACTGGGCACTGAAGCTTTCTTT,CASSIALGTEAFF
-,TRBJ2-1,many,TRBV11-2,TGTGCCAGCAGCTCCCCCCTTTTTGAGCAGTTCTTC,CASSSPLFEQFF
TRBD2,TRBJ2-5,few,TRBV7-2,TGTGCCAGCAGCTTGGCCGGGACTAGCGGCCAAGAGACCCAGTACTTC,CASSLAGTSGQETQYF
TRBD2,TRBJ2-2,few,TRBV27,TGTGCCAGCACGTCAAGCGGGAGGGTGAACACCGGGGAGCTGTTTTTT,CASTSSGRVNTGELFF
TRBD1,TRBJ1-2,many,TRBV11-2,TGTGCCAGCAGCCCGGGACAGGATTTTTATGGCTACACCTTC,CASSPGQDFYGYTF
TRBD1,TRBJ1-4,few,TRBV4-1,TGCGCCAGCAGCCAGGACAGGGGAGAGGAAAAACTGTTTTTT,CASSQDRGEEKLFF
TRBD2,TRBJ2-5,many,TRBV29-1,TGCAGCGTAGGTCGGACTAGCGGCCAAGAGACCCAGTACTTC,CSVGRTSGQETQYF
-,TRBJ1-1,few,TRBV18,TGTGCCAGCTCGAAGTCAAGCTACCTGAACACTGAAGCTTTCTTT,CASSKSSYLNTEAFF
TRBD2,TRBJ2-1,-,TRBV24-1,TGTGCCACCAGTGAGCCGGGACTAGCGACGTACAATGAGCAGTTCTTC,CATSEPGLATYNEQFF
TRBD1,TRBJ1-1,many,TRBV12-3/TRBV12-4,TGTGCCAGCAGTTTAGATTATGCCGGGACAGGGTACACTGAAGCTTTCTTT,CASSLDYAGTGYTEAFF